This T cell receptor (beta chain) derives from a study of blood T cell repertoires in COVID-19. Study as a whole: Collection of acute and convalescent COVID-19 samples took place in the United States, Italy and Spain.

Per the authors' pipeline: It was from reference gene primer amplification that nucleated cell counts were estimated. The repertoire was sequenced with immunoSEQ multiplex PCR; TCRdb's copy has only in-frame clones and lacks some. V and J calls and clone size are given by that table; D and trimming were obtained from the DNA. The table records around 250,000 clones, approximately 82% of them present only once. Researchers sorted participants into cohorts using their self-reported clinical history. Germline CDR1 is SGDLS and CDR2 is YYNGEE. This CDR3 is 13 amino acids long. With 6 bases clipped from V and 6 bases from J, the junction kept 3 bases outside the gene matches.

The chain couples TRBV9 to TRBJ2-2; 9 bases are a match to TRBD2. The TCR originated in a man aged 40-49 years who had recovered from COVID-19. The sample comprised PBMCs or T cells enriched from blood (not recorded which). CDR3 sequence (DNA): TGTGCCAGCACGGGGACTAGCTCCGGGGAGCTGTTTTTT. The encoded protein is CASTGTSSGELFF.